This T cell receptor (beta chain) was sequenced during a study of T cell repertoires in cytomegalovirus infection. Study context: Public TCR beta signature analysis indicated the presence of both CMV infection and matching HLA type.

Each CDR3 protein gets one entry after TCRdb re-called the reads with MiXCR. The sample includes fewer than 550,000 distinct CDR3 sequences, more than 25% seen only once; the top ten take about 12%. Overall study results and limits: CMV carriers with the relevant HLA were identified by cumulative public TCR beta family frequency. In two of eight donors, the top clonotype was HLA-C-restricted CMV-specific.

In its sample, this clonotype was seen many times. Its target is unknown. Germline CDR1 reads MNHEY; CDR2 reads SVGAGI. V gave up 2 bases and J gave up 3 bases, with 17 bases separating them. The CDR3 runs 16 residues. This receptor was identified in a human donor in good health (CMV status not recorded). Some clones in this sample may be carry-over from other donors' samples. The chain employs TRBV6-5 and TRBJ2-7; D call uncertain. Sequencing was done on a sample of PBMCs. CDR3 region: CASSYTTGPGDYEQYF. In nucleotides, the CDR3 is TGTGCCAGCAGTTACACTACCGGGCCTGGGGACTACGAGCAGTACTTC.